Ten or more counts support the clone carrying this T cell receptor (beta chain). The data were obtained in a study of low-dose radiotherapy and immunotherapy resistance in tumors. Overall study context: Intravenous ipilimumab 1 mg/kg every six weeks was given with nivolumab 240 mg every two weeks.

First-strand cDNA relied on TRAV- and TRBV-specific primers spanning alpha and beta chains. TCRs underwent roughly 20 PCR cycles of amplification with a constant-region primer and V-primer adapter. Amplification (by in vitro transcription) was performed on isolated mRNA. TCRdb re-called the reads with MiXCR, one entry per CDR3 protein. The sample yields 65,000 to 100,000 distinct CDR3 sequences, roughly a sixth seen once. As for time point: before trial treatment. The source material was PBMCs, sampled before treatment. The sequence derives from a male donor with prostate cancer.

For the CDR3, the DNA is TGTGCCAGTAGTTTGTACAATGAGCAGTTCTTC. Its translation is CASSLYNEQFF. The rearrangement uses TRBV19 and TRBJ2-1; no clear D. CDR1 is LNHDA, CDR2 SQIVND, per germline (reference sequence). The CDR3 consists of 11 residues. The ends were cut back, 5 bases at V and 4 bases at J, with 3 bases in the middle. Supplemented by reference TRBV19 and TRBJ2-1, the full variable domain reads DGGITQSPKYLFRKEGQNVTLSCEQNLNHDAMYWYRQDPGQGLRLIYYSQIVNDFQKGDIAEGYSVSREKKESFPLTVTSAQKNPTAFYLCASSLYNEQFFGPGTRLTVL.